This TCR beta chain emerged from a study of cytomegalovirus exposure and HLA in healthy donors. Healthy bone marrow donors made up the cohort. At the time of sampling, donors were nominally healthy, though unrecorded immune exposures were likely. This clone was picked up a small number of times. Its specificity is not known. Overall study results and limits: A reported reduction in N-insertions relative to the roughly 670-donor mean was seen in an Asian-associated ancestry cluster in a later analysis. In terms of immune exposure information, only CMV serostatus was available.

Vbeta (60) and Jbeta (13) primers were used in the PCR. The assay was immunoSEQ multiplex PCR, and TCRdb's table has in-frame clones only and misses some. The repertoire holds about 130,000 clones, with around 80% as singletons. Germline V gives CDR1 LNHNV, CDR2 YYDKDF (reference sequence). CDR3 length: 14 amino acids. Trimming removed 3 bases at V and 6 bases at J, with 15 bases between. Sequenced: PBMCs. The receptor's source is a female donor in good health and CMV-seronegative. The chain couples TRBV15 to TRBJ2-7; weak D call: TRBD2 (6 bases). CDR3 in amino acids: CATSRGGLSPEQYF. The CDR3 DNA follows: TGTGCCACCAGCAGGGGGGGACTTTCCCCCGAGCAGTACTTC.